The TCR beta chain under discussion was sequenced for a study of blood T cell repertoires in COVID-19 (TCRdb year 2020). As for the study more broadly: Samples from collaborators originated in the United States, Italy and Spain and spanned both the acute and convalescent phases of COVID-19. The material from the prospective study consisted of cDNA or gDNA derived from T cells, B-cell-depleted T cells, or PBMCs. Deeply sampled blood TCRbeta repertoires from subjects exposed to, actively infected with, or recovered from COVID-19 were included in the dataset. A freely available public database, intended as a resource for researchers studying the immune response to SARS-CoV-2, is where the repertoires were released. The samples were drawn from two sources: the first 160 participants of the ongoing ImmuneRACE study, and over 1,000 subjects contributed by 6 global collaborators. A de-identified subject ID, COVID-19 status, age in years and sex were almost always included in the sample metadata. Where available, HLA class I and class II types were obtained from metadata supplied by the sample provider rather than from assay-based typing.

Overall study results and their limits: Clinical and demographic metadata were provided uncurated, with the amount varying by source and participant.

Note on this clone: Its binding antigen is unknown. Base qualities are not provided; no much larger clone lies one nucleotide away.

From V the trimming removes 6 bases and from J it removes 11 bases, while the gene matches leave 9 bases of the junction unaccounted for. Including cysteine and phenylalanine, the CDR3 has 12 amino acids. The only DNA kept is the CDR3, 36 bases in frame from the first base. From the germline V gene (reference sequence), CDR1 is SGHKS and CDR2 is YYEKEE. Whole blood was collected in K2EDTA tubes by collaborating institutions according to the institutions' own protocols. For TCRbeta analysis, collaborators shipped samples as frozen whole blood, isolated PBMCs, or DNA extracted from either of those sample types. TCRbeta CDR3 regions were amplified from genomic DNA by means of the immunoSEQ Assay, a bias-controlled multiplex PCR. Per the source publication's procedure: Nucleated cell counts per sample were estimated from amplification of reference gene primers within the assay. Sequence reads were collapsed and filtered to measure the absolute abundance of every unique TCRbeta CDR3 rearrangement. For each sample, productive Simpson clonality was calculated by taking the square root of Simpson's diversity index across productive rearrangements. Entries here come from immuneACCESS through TCRdb and include only in-frame sequences with V and J called. Some clones fail to appear in such tables; in the studies checked, an unresolved V gene covers under half of the shortfall, and the cause of the remainder is unknown. D and trimming were read from the DNA, whereas the V and J calls and clone size are those reported in that table. Here the sample has around 65,000 clones; roughly three quarters occur a single time. Together, the top ten hold over 20% of the sample.

The TCR was taken from a woman aged 80 or over with active or convalescent COVID-19. Recombination connected TRBV5-5 to TRBJ1-1, with 8 central nucleotides matching TRBD1. The sample consisted of peripheral blood. The CDR3: CASTQQGARAFF. The sequenced DNA is TGTGCCAGCACCCAGCAGGGGGCGAGGGCTTTCTTT.